The sequence of this T cell receptor (beta chain) was determined in a study of T cells after yellow fever vaccination (dated by TCRdb to the late 2010s). Regarding the research as a whole: The SMART-Seq v4 Ultra Low Input RNA kit was used to prepare libraries from fractions with low cell numbers. To track T-cell clones before and after primary and booster YFV17D yellow fever vaccination, bulk TCR alpha and beta repertoires were sequenced longitudinally. The cohort comprised two healthy male donors, one aged 18 to 29 and one aged 30 to 40 years. Blood was collected at multiple timepoints before and after primary and secondary immunization, and bulk PBMC replicates and cell subsets were isolated. Results and caveats for the whole study, not just this receptor: Most clones expanded after primary vaccination were re-detected after the booster (just under 97% of CD4 and approximately 88% of CD8), suggesting broad memory maintenance. The study included only a couple of donors, which limits how far the findings can be generalized. Computational filtering was needed because FACS-sorted repertoires could contain abundant contaminating clonotypes from the bulk population. A small fraction of clonotypes showed up in both the CD4 and CD8 compartments, probably as a result of convergent recombination. The secondary T-cell response was weaker than the primary response but faster, peaking on day 5 instead of day 15.

The CDR3 contains 15 residues, cysteine and phenylalanine counted. Only the CDR3 part of the read is kept: 45 bases, read in frame from the first base. CDR1 and CDR2, looked up from the germline V gene, are KGHSH and LQKENI. V lost 2 bases and J lost 6 bases; the stretch between them is 14 bases long. According to the study, the label for this sample's treatment or condition signals: live attenuated yellow fever vaccine strain. At each blood-draw timepoint, two biological replicates of bulk PBMCs were obtained. PBMCs were isolated from peripheral blood using a standard Ficoll-Paque protocol. RNA was extracted with TriZol from bulk PBMCs, CD4 and CD8 fractions, and dextramer-positive and dextramer-negative fractions. Synthesis of TCR cDNA relied on 5'RACE template switching, a step that introduced a universal primer site along with unique molecular identifiers. Priming for cDNA synthesis came from both the TCR alpha and TCR beta constant segments. Library amplification used two PCR steps, and the second PCR step added sample barcodes and sequencing adapters. Sequencing of the libraries was done on either Illumina HiSeq 2500 (2x100 bp) or NovaSeq (2x150 bp). The paper's processing steps were these. MIGEC was used to demultiplex reads and collapse the reads into UMI consensus sequences, and MiXCR was used for V(D)J alignment. Clonotypes responding to the vaccine were identified with edgeR on replicate PBMC samples, with the criteria of FDR below 0.01 and a log2 fold change above 5 up to day 15. CD4 or CD8 identity was assigned to each bulk clonotype according to whether the clonotype was present at higher abundance in the sequenced CD4 repertoire or the sequenced CD8 repertoire. TCRdb ran its own pipeline on the public reads, namely fastp trimming at Q25 and MiXCR clone calling, and kept in-frame beta chains. Under each unique CDR3 protein, matching rows form one entry showing the most common genes and DNA. TCRdb's processing, not the authors', yielded these V and J calls. This sample comprises 400,000 or so distinct CDR3 sequences, more than 5.5% of them detected only once. Together, the top ten hold approximately 15% of the sample.

Worth noting for this clonotype: It has no known antigen specificity. No base quality information exists; no much larger clone differs at one position.

This clonotype was sampled from a man aged 25-40 years who received the YFV17D yellow fever vaccine. This sample comprised PBMCs, obtained 5 days after the yellow fever booster vaccination. In this chain, TRBV18 is recombined with TRBJ1-5; the D gene cannot be resolved reliably. The CDR3 amino acid sequence is: CASSPIHFPPQPQHF. The DNA sequence is as follows: TGTGCCAGCTCACCAATACATTTTCCGCCTCAGCCCCAGCATTTT. The entire variable domain, with the stretches around the CDR3 drawn from the reference TRBV18 and TRBJ1-5 proteins, is NAGVMQNPRHLVRRRGQEARLRCSPMKGHSHVYWYRQLPEEGLKFMVYLQKENIIDESGMPKERFSAEFPKEGPSILRIQQVVRGDSAAYFCASSPIHFPPQPQHFGDGTRLSIL.